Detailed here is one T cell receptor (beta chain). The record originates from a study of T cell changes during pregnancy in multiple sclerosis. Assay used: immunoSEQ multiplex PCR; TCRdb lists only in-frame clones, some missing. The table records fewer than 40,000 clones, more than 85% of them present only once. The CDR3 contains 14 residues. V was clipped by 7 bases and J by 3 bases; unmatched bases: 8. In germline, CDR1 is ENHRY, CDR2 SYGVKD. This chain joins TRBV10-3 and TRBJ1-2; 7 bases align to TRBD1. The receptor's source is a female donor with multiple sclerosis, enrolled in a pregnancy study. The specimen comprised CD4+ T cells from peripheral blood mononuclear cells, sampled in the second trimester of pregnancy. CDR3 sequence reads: CAITVTGNDYGYTF. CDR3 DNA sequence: TGTGCCATCACCGTGACAGGGAATGACTATGGCTACACCTTC.